A few counts support the clone carrying this TCR beta chain. As yet, its antigen is unknown. The data derive from a study of T cells in Graves' hyperthyroidism and ophthalmopathy. CDR1 is SGHAT and CDR2 is FQNNGV in the germline V gene. Losses at the gene ends were 5 bases for V and 7 bases for J; bases not matched to a gene: 4. The CDR3 totals 12 residues. Amplification yielded TCR beta CDR3 regions, with RNA transcripts as the source. In the first-round RT-PCR of the TCR CDR3, the HTBI primer set was used. TCRdb re-derived calls from the multiplex PCR reads in MiXCR, one entry per CDR3 protein. This sample has a few hundred thousand distinct CDR3 sequences; more than 15% occur once, and the top ten carry 2.5% to 4%. Study findings and constraints: Ophthalmopathy was distinguished from stable hyperthyroidism by 13 V-J signatures.

The TCR originated in a woman aged 40 to 55 with Graves' ophthalmopathy. The rearrangement joins TRBV11-2 to TRBJ1-2; TRBD1 agrees at 7 bases. The sequencing sample was made of blood. Here the CDR3 DNA reads TGTGCCAGCAGCACAGGGGTGGGTGGCTACACCTTC. This gives the protein CASSTGVGGYTF.